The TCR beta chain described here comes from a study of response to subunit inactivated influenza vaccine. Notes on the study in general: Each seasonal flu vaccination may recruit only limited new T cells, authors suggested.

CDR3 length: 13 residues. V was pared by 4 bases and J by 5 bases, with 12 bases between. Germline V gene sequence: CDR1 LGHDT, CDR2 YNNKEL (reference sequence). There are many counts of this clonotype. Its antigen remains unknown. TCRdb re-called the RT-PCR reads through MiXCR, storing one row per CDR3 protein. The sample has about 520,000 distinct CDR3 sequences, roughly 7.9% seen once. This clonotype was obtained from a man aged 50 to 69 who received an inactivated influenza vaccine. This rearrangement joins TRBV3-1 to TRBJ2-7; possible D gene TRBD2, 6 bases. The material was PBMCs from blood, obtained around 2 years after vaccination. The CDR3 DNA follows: TGTGCCAGCAGCCGGACGGGAGCGGACGAGCAGTACTTC. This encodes CASSRTGADEQYF.